This T cell receptor (beta chain) was captured in a study of post-analysis software for immune sequencing data. Study-wide results and caveats: Compared with controls, patients had more of about 5 TRBV segments, including TRBV5-6, TRBV5-1 and TRBV20-1.

The library was made from cDNA and included unique molecular identifiers. TCRdb re-analysed the PCR reads in MiXCR, keeping a single row per CDR3 protein. The sample has hundreds of thousands of distinct CDR3 sequences; 55% to 70% are singletons. Trimming removed 6 bases from V and 2 bases from J, with 13 bases in between. This CDR3 has 13 amino acids. Germline V gene data show CDR1 as DFQATT and CDR2 as SNEGSKA (reference sequence). A word on this clonotype: Its matching antigen is unknown.

V usage is TRBV20-1 and J usage is TRBJ2-5; D might be TRBD1 or TRBD2, each matching 7 bases. This TCR came from a girl aged 2-10 years with multiple sclerosis. Source material: blood. This CDR3 is CSASGTVQETQYF. The CDR3 coding sequence is TGCAGTGCGAGCGGGACAGTGCAAGAGACCCAGTACTTC.